This entry describes one T cell receptor beta chain. Compared with germline, one end of the junction differs, possibly owing to a read error. The authors ran a second PCR of roughly 6 to 12 cycles using a sample-barcoded 5' primer and a J-beta primer mix. TCRdb analysed the 5' RACE reads with MiXCR anew, one entry per CDR3 protein. The sample lists some 1.7 million distinct CDR3 sequences, 25% to 30% occurring once. These data come from a study of blood T cells in healthy people across ages. The germline CDR1 and CDR2 sequences are MNHNY and SVGAGI (reference sequence). CDR3 length: 12 residues. This chain joins TRBV6-6 and TRBJ1-5, with TRBD1 as a possible D gene (5 bases). The TCR originated in a woman in her thirties in good health. Input material: blood. The CDR3 DNA reads as TGTACCAGCAGTTATTTGACAGAGCCCCAGCATTTT. Protein: CTSSYLTEPQHF.